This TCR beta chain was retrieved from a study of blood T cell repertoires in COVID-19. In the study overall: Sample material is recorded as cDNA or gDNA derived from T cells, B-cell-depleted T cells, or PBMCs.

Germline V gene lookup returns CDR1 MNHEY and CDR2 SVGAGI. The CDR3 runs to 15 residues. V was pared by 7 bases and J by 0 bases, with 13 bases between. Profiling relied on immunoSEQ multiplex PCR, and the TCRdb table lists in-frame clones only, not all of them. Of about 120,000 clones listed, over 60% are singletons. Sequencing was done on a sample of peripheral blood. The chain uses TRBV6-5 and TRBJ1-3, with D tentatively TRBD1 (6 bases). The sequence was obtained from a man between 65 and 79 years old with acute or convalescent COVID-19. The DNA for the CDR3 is TGTGCCAGCACAAATCAGGGGAACTCTGGAAACACCATATATTTT. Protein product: CASTNQGNSGNTIYF.